This record concerns one T cell receptor (beta chain) sequence. Its antigen is unknown. Base qualities are not at hand, and no much larger clone is one base apart. Sequencing of the TRB variable region was done with the immunoSEQ hsTCRB v3.0 assay at survey level resolution. TRB sequencing targeted a depth of about 35,000-55,000 T-cell genomes per sample. Pooled TRB libraries were sequenced on an Illumina MiSeq with a v3 150-cycle kit. The paper's data handling went like this. Analysis of repertoires was carried out in R inside a reproducible Nextflow workflow spanning QC, data transformation and analysis. LymphoSeq2, an R package for exploring AIRR-Seq data, was used to implement the custom analyses. After excluding a handful of samples that yielded fewer than 5000 total TRB sequences, 150 to 200 HIV repertoires remained for analysis. Of the approximately 190 retained HIV repertoires, 55 to 60 were collected before and under 150 after ART initiation. Repertoires were downsampled to 5000 TRB nucleotide sequences, with summary statistics averaged over 100 downsampling iterations. TRB sequences were retained for analysis only if CDR3 regions of at least seven amino acids were present. Diversity was measured with a Shannon entropy-derived clonality score and the Gini coefficient. In the repertoire networks, any two of the top 5000 CDR3 amino acid sequences were connected whenever the two sequences differed by an edit distance of one. GLIPH2 predicted antigen specificity groups and MHC restriction for TRB CDR3 amino acid sequences. CDR3 amino acid sequences were matched against VDJdb and McPAS-TCR to flag known CMV, EBV, HIV or tissue antigen associations. Pre-ART, post-ART and control groups were compared with Wilcoxon signed-rank tests and Holm-Bonferroni correction. The immuneACCESS repertoire file appears here via TCRdb, limited to in-frame rearrangements. These files lack a portion of the clones; in checked studies, under half of the deficit traces to unresolved V genes, and the cause of the others is not known. The V and J calls and the clone size are those of that table, but D and trimming were determined from the DNA. The sample table shows 20,000 to 25,000 clones, and around four fifths are seen once. Approximately 4.5% of the sample is taken by the ten largest.

The sample is drawn from a study of long-term antiretroviral therapy in people with HIV (dated 2022 in TCRdb). Regarding the complete study: Collection of the earliest samples took place about a decade ahead of the 2015 WHO recommendation for immediate ART, at a time when ART was typically delayed until CD4 counts fell. A total of approximately 200 cryopreserved PBMC samples came from a few dozen adults with confirmed HIV infection and were collected serially over a mean of roughly 6 years (range 1-12). A retrospective serial study tested whether ART initiation and durable HIV suppression were associated with changes in peripheral blood TRB repertoire composition and diversity. No cross-contamination during QIAcube processing was shown when test extractions of a monoclonal T-cell line were performed alongside about 33 polyclonal samples. Of the 30 to 35 participants with HIV, ten to eleven were female. Broad study findings and their caveats: The samples were dated from about 2004 to 2018, and the ART regimens that were used may be less effective than current ART regimens. ART initiation was associated with a significant increase in TRB diversity, but diversity stayed significantly below transplant donor controls even after long-term ART. No data were available on ART adherence, viral resistance or therapy changes, limiting inferences about post-ART repertoire changes. At every time point, the repertoire was dominated by expanded TRB clones first identified before ART initiation, although this dominance fluctuated and, in many PLHIV, declined after ART. Because pre-ART samples had limited cell numbers, profiling was done on unsorted PBMC rather than on sorted CD4+ and CD8+ T cells. CDR3 length ranges in HIV repertoires were narrower than in controls, and network structure suggested an antigen-experienced repertoire with only a slight naive shift after ART. Because PBMC availability was limited, only the TCR beta chain was sequenced, with no alpha chain pairing.

Taken from cysteine to phenylalanine, the CDR3 has 16 residues. Kept here is only the CDR3 DNA, which spans 48 bases and is read in frame from base 1. Based on the germline V gene, the CDR1 and CDR2 sequences are SGHTA and FQGTGA. V is cut back by 0 bases and J by 3 bases, with 2 bases in the junction unmatched. Inclusion was restricted to participants for whom at least one PBMC sample before ART initiation and at least two post-ART samples were available. Treatment was received in the United States of America by all participants with HIV. Before DNA extraction, cryopreserved samples of 1-10 million PBMC were thawed and washed. At the time of the earliest PBMC sample for each participant with HIV, ages ranged from about 23 to 60 years. PBMC samples were contributed by each participant from 1-4 timepoints before ART initiation and 2-8 timepoints after ART initiation, with a median of 7 samples. Serial HIV viral load, CD4+ T-cell count, ART history and demographic data were obtained for every participant. Genomic DNA was extracted from unsorted PBMC with a Qiagen kit on a QIAcube, with processing performed in batches of 12 samples.

The sample consisted of unsorted PBMCs, taken 0.5 years after starting antiretroviral therapy. Recombination linked TRBV7-3 to TRBJ2-3; TRBD2 matches 11 bases in the middle. The receptor was derived from a man between 18 and 29 years old with HIV. In nucleotide form, the sequence is TGTGCCAGCAGCTTAACTAGCGGGGGGGGTACAGATACGCAGTATTTT. Its coded protein is CASSLTSGGGTDTQYF.